This paragraph reports one T cell receptor beta chain. Antigen specificity is unknown. This sample was included in a study of cytomegalovirus exposure and HLA in healthy donors. Study in general: From donors who were HLA-typed, an early data release held 80 million to 95 million unique TCRs.

PCR used 60 Vbeta primers and 13 Jbeta primers. Assay: immunoSEQ multiplex PCR; the TCRdb copy retains only in-frame clones and omits some. This specimen shows about 60,000 clones; the ten leading clones hold over 2%. Donors consisted of healthy bone marrow donors. The length of the CDR3 is 14 residues. V trimming: 4 bases; J trimming: 4 bases; junction bases outside the gene matches: 3. Germline CDR1 reads SQVTM; CDR2 reads ANQGSEA. Study-level results: A later analysis found TCR association rates differed by HLA locus, highest for DRB1 and lowest for HLA-C.

V usage is TRBV29-1 and J usage is TRBJ2-1, with 11 bases identical to TRBD1. The origin of this receptor is a woman aged 18 to 35 in good health and CMV-seronegative. The sample comprised PBMCs. The CDR3 spells CSVGGQGVYNEQFF. The CDR3 region has the DNA TGCAGCGTTGGGGGACAGGGGGTGTACAATGAGCAGTTCTTC.